These T cell receptor beta chains were read from a single sample in a study of blood T cell repertoires in COVID-19. Method: immunoSEQ multiplex PCR; TCRdb's copy keeps in-frame clones and lacks some. The sample shows about 210,000 clones, roughly 86% of them seen only once. The source material was peripheral blood. The receptors here all came from a woman in her fifties or sixties with active or convalescent COVID-19. Both conserved end residues are part of each CDR3. D genes are given only for firm matches. Clone sizes are given selectively: once, few, many, or a class where the clone is expanded.

d_call	v_call	clone_size	j_call	cdr3_length	cdr3_aa	cdr3_nt
-	TRBV5-5	-	TRBJ1-4	15	CASSLEAGINEKLFF	TGTGCCAGCAGCTTGGAAGCGGGCATTAATGAAAAACTGTTTTTT
-	TRBV28	-	TRBJ2-3	14	CATLLGGFTDTQYF	TGTGCCACCCTTTTAGGCGGTTTCACAGATACGCAGTATTTT
TRBD1	TRBV11-2	once	TRBJ2-2	16	CASSLGTGFFTGELFF	TGTGCCAGCAGCTTAGGGACAGGGTTTTTCACCGGGGAGCTGTTTTTT
TRBD1	TRBV5-4	-	TRBJ1-6	16	CASTVDRGLYNSPLHF	TGTGCCAGCACCGTCGACAGGGGCCTCTATAATTCACCCCTCCACTTT
TRBD1	TRBV29-1	-	TRBJ1-2	13	CSETDRGQGGYTF	TGCAGCGAGACCGACAGGGGGCAGGGTGGCTACACCTTC
TRBD2	TRBV7-9	-	TRBJ2-3	16	CASRSGLAGPGDTQYF	TGTGCCAGCAGATCTGGACTAGCGGGACCCGGGGATACGCAGTATTTT
TRBD2	TRBV5-1	-	TRBJ2-7	16	CASSPRGLANTYEQYF	TGCGCCAGCAGCCCCCGAGGACTAGCGAATACCTACGAGCAGTACTTC
TRBD1	TRBV7-6	few	TRBJ2-2	15	CASSQGTGRSGELFF	TGTGCCAGCAGCCAGGGGACAGGGCGGTCCGGGGAGCTGTTTTTT
TRBD1	TRBV18	-	TRBJ2-7	16	CASSPQGQLLSYEQYF	TGTGCCAGCTCACCTCAGGGACAGCTCCTCTCCTACGAGCAGTACTTC
-	TRBV7-8	-	TRBJ1-2	13	CASSESTAHGYTF	TGTGCCAGCAGCGAGTCTACCGCCCATGGCTACACCTTC
-	TRBV5-4	-	TRBJ1-1	14	CASSFRGGNTEAFF	TGTGCCAGCAGCTTCAGAGGGGGGAACACTGAAGCTTTCTTT
-	TRBV6-4	-	TRBJ2-2	13	CASSQTGTGELFF	TGTGCCAGCAGCCAAACAGGGACCGGGGAGCTGTTTTTT
-	TRBV4-1	-	TRBJ2-7	20	CASSQDSTYLTGQSSYEQYF	TGCGCCAGCAGCCAAGACTCGACTTACCTTACAGGGCAGAGCTCCTACGAGCAGTACTTC
-	TRBV2	-	TRBJ1-5	15	CASSPVGGGNQPQHF	TGTGCCAGCAGCCCGGTCGGAGGGGGCAATCAGCCCCAGCATTTT
TRBD1	TRBV28	-	TRBJ1-4	12	CAIRGPGEKLFF	TGTGCCATCAGGGGGCCTGGTGAAAAACTGTTTTTT
-	TRBV14	-	TRBJ1-2	13	CASSQDRQHGYTF	TGTGCCAGCAGCCAAGATAGACAGCATGGCTACACCTTC
-	TRBV28	-	TRBJ2-3	14	CASTKGGVGGTQYF	TGTGCCAGCACCAAAGGAGGGGTGGGTGGTACGCAGTATTTT
-	TRBV29-1	-	TRBJ1-1	11	CSVIRNTEAFF	TGCAGCGTTATCAGGAACACTGAAGCTTTCTTT
TRBD1	TRBV19	-	TRBJ1-2	15	CASTGDRGRVYGYTF	TGTGCCAGTACAGGGGACAGGGGGCGCGTCTATGGCTACACCTTC
-	TRBV27	-	TRBJ1-5	16	CASSPRHINSNQPQHF	TGTGCCAGCAGTCCCCGACACATAAATAGCAATCAGCCCCAGCATTTT
-	TRBV7-2	-	TRBJ1-6	13	CASSSGNGSPLHF	TGTGCCAGCAGCTCAGGGAACGGTTCACCCCTCCACTTT
TRBD2	TRBV19	-	TRBJ2-7	14	CASGPGLASTEQYF	TGTGCCAGTGGGCCGGGACTAGCGTCGACCGAGCAGTACTTC
-	TRBV12-3/TRBV12-4	few	TRBJ1-2	13	CASSQPTHYGYTF	TGTGCCAGCAGCCAACCCACTCACTATGGCTACACCTTC
TRBD1	TRBV7-9	-	TRBJ2-7	17	CASSSAQGTVFIYEQYF	TGTGCCAGCAGCTCCGCCCAGGGGACAGTCTTCATCTACGAGCAGTACTTC
-	TRBV10-2	-	TRBJ2-3	14	CASRTGGFTDTQYF	TGCGCCAGCAGGACTGGGGGCTTCACAGATACGCAGTATTTT
-	TRBV27	once	TRBJ1-1	15	CASASGGSWGTEAFF	TGTGCCAGCGCTAGTGGGGGGTCTTGGGGCACTGAAGCTTTCTTT
TRBD2	TRBV2	-	TRBJ2-1	11	CASSDSGRQFF	TGTGCCAGCAGTGATAGCGGGAGACAGTTCTTC
TRBD2	TRBV5-4	-	TRBJ2-7	15	CASSWGLVSSYEQYF	TGTGCCAGCAGCTGGGGACTAGTGAGCTCCTACGAGCAGTACTTC
-	TRBV27	-	TRBJ2-3	16	CASRANASPRLDTQYF	TGTGCCAGCAGGGCAAACGCTAGCCCGAGACTAGATACGCAGTATTTT
-	TRBV11-2	-	TRBJ1-1	13	CASSLVQGGLAFF	TGTGCCAGCAGCTTAGTACAGGGAGGGTTGGCTTTCTTT
-	TRBV27	-	TRBJ1-5	16	CASSFDRPNSNQPQHF	TGTGCCAGCAGTTTCGACAGACCTAATAGCAATCAGCCCCAGCATTTT
-	TRBV4-1	-	TRBJ1-3	20	CASSQVDLRGGDLSGNTIYF	TGCGCCAGCAGCCAAGTGGATCTTCGGGGGGGGGATCTCTCTGGAAACACCATATATTTT
-	TRBV2	-	TRBJ1-5	15	CASSESGGGNQPQHF	TGTGCCAGCAGTGAATCGGGGGGTGGCAATCAGCCCCAGCATTTT
TRBD1	TRBV2	-	TRBJ2-4	13	CASSPGQVNIQYF	TGTGCCAGCAGTCCGGGACAGGTAAACATTCAGTACTTC
TRBD1	TRBV7-9	-	TRBJ1-2	14	CASSLTGGNYGYTF	TGTGCCAGCAGCCTAACAGGGGGAAACTATGGCTACACCTTC
-	TRBV3-1/TRBV3-2	-	TRBJ2-5	12	CASGRTGETQYF	TGTGCCAGCGGGAGGACCGGAGAGACCCAGTACTTC
TRBD1	TRBV5-5	-	TRBJ1-5	14	CASSRQGRDQPQHF	TGTGCCAGCAGCCGACAGGGACGAGATCAGCCCCAGCATTTT
TRBD2	TRBV6-4	few	TRBJ2-1	15	CASGHGTSESDEQFF	TGTGCCAGCGGACACGGGACTAGCGAGTCCGATGAGCAGTTCTTC
-	TRBV5-1	-	TRBJ1-2	13	CASSLRDFGGYTF	TGCGCCAGCAGCTTGAGGGACTTTGGGGGCTACACCTTC
TRBD1	TRBV6-5	-	TRBJ1-2	15	CASRNGQAKGAGYTF	TGTGCCAGCAGAAATGGACAGGCGAAGGGGGCTGGCTACACCTTC